A selection of T cell receptor beta chains follows, all from one sample in a study of T cell responses to AZD1222 COVID-19 vaccine. Sequencing used immunoSEQ multiplex PCR; TCRdb keeps in-frame clones, though not all of them. The table records 45,000 or so clones, less than 95% of them present only once. The source material was peripheral blood, sampled 28 days after the second AZD1222 dose. Source of these receptors: an adult who received the AZD1222 COVID-19 vaccine. The CDR3 runs from the conserved cysteine through the conserved F or W. D genes are given only for firm matches. Not all rows give a size; the values are once, few, many and, for expanded clones, a class.

D	size	V	J	CDR3	DNA
.	.	TRBV5-8	TRBJ1-5	CASSPRTVNNQPQHF	TGTGCCAGCAGCCCAAGGACGGTGAACAATCAGCCCCAGCATTTT
TRBD1	.	TRBV30	TRBJ1-6	CAWSGDRENSPLHF	TGTGCCTGGAGTGGGGACAGGGAGAATTCACCCCTCCACTTT
TRBD1	.	TRBV19	TRBJ2-7	CASSIWSGGSSYEQYF	TGTGCCAGTAGTATATGGTCAGGGGGCAGTTCCTACGAGCAGTACTTC
TRBD1	.	TRBV29-1	TRBJ1-2	CSVRDSPGSGYTF	TGCAGCGTGAGGGACAGCCCCGGGTCTGGCTACACCTTC
TRBD2	.	TRBV11-3	TRBJ2-1	CASSSRGLAEQFF	TGTGCCAGCAGCTCCAGGGGACTAGCTGAGCAGTTCTTC
TRBD1	.	TRBV30	TRBJ1-2	CACTSNDRGYGYTF	TGTGCCTGTACCTCCAATGACAGGGGATATGGCTACACCTTC
.	.	TRBV30	TRBJ2-1	CAWSGLVGIYEQFF	TGTGCCTGGAGTGGGCTAGTCGGAATCTATGAGCAGTTCTTC
.	few	TRBV29-1	TRBJ1-1	CSVDRGMNTEAFF	TGCAGCGTTGACAGGGGAATGAACACTGAAGCTTTCTTT
TRBD1	.	TRBV4-3	TRBJ1-6	CASSQARTGAGSPLHF	TGCGCCAGCAGCCAAGCTCGGACAGGGGCGGGATCACCCCTCCACTTT
.	few	TRBV3-1/TRBV3-2	TRBJ2-7	CASSQGFSYEQYF	TGTGCCAGCAGCCAAGGATTCTCCTACGAGCAGTACTTC
.	.	TRBV6-1	TRBJ2-7	CASSEQTGIYEQYF	TGTGCCAGCAGTGAACAAACCGGGATCTACGAGCAGTACTTC
TRBD1	.	TRBV6-5	TRBJ1-1	CASRRTGENTEAFF	TGTGCCAGCAGGCGGACAGGTGAGAACACTGAAGCTTTCTTT
TRBD1	once	TRBV18	TRBJ2-7	CASSRPGQGYEQYF	TGTGCCAGCTCACGACCGGGACAGGGATACGAGCAGTACTTC
TRBD1	.	TRBV29-1	TRBJ1-2	CSVAGTDTVYGYTF	TGCAGCGTCGCCGGGACAGATACAGTCTATGGCTACACCTTC
TRBD1	once	TRBV30	TRBJ1-6	CAWRTGGSGVSPLHF	TGTGCCTGGAGGACAGGGGGCTCTGGGGTTTCACCCCTCCACTTT
.	.	TRBV6-6	TRBJ1-3	CASTGLSSGNTIYF	TGTGCCAGCACGGGGCTTAGCTCTGGAAACACCATATATTTT
.	.	TRBV5-8	TRBJ2-1	CASSRDSYNEQFF	TGTGCCAGCTCCCGGGACTCATACAATGAGCAGTTCTTC